The table lists the clone carrying this TCR beta chain with a few counts. Its antigen is as yet unknown. The data stem from a study of T cell repertoires in cytomegalovirus infection. Background on the study: It was recently identified HLA-C-restricted and well-studied HLA-B-restricted CMV epitopes that the study used. The public TCR beta signatures pointed to both CMV infection and matching HLA type. Study-wide findings and caveats: The ex vivo response was dominated by HLA-C-restricted CMV-specific TCR beta clonotypes.

TCRdb called the reads again in MiXCR, with one record for every CDR3 protein. The data show about 500,000 distinct CDR3 sequences, 30% to 35% seen once. Looked up from germline, CDR1 is SEHNR and CDR2 is FQNEAQ (reference sequence). Between the trimmed V and J ends, which lost 4 bases and 6 bases, there was a span of 9 bases. The CDR3 length is 13 residues. This clonotype was sampled from a human donor in good health (CMV status not recorded). Some clones in this sample may be carry-over from other donors' samples. This specimen consisted of cultured PBMCs, obtained from culture after CMV antigen stimulation. This rearrangement joins TRBV7-9 to TRBJ2-2; D call uncertain. Written as DNA, the CDR3 is TGTGCCAGCAGCTCCTCAGTTGCCGGGGAGCTGTTTTTT. This translates into CASSSSVAGELFF.